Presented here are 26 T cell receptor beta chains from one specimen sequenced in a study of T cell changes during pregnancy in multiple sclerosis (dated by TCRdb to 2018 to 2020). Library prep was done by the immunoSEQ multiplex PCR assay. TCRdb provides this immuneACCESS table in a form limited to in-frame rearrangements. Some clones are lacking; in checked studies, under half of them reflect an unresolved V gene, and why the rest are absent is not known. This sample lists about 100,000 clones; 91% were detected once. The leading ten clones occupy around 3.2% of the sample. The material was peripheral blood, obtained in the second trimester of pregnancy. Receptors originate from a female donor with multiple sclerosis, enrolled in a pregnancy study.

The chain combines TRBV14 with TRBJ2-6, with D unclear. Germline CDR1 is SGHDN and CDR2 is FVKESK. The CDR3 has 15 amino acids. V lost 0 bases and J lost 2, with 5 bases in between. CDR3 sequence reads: CASSQDRAGANVLTF. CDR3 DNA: TGTGCCAGCAGCCAAGATCGGGCTGGGGCCAACGTCCTGACTTTC.

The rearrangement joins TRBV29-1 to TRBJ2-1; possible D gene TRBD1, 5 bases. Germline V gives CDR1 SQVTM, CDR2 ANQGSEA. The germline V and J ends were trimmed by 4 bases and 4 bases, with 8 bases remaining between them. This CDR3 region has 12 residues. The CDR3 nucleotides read TGCAGCGTTGCATCAGGGTACAATGAGCAGTTCTTC. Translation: CSVASGYNEQFF.

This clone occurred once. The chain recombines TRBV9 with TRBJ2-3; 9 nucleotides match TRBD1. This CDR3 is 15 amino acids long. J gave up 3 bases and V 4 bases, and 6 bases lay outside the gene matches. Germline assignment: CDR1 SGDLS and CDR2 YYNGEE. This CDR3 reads CASSIGTGRTDTQYF. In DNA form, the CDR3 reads TGTGCCAGCAGCATAGGGACAGGGAGGACAGATACGCAGTATTTT.

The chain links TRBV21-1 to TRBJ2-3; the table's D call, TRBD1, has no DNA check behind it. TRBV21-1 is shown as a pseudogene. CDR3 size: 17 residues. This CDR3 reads CASGGDRQRTGTDTQYF. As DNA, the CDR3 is TGTGCCAGCGGAGGGGACAGGCAAAGGACGGGCACAGATACGCAGTATTTT.

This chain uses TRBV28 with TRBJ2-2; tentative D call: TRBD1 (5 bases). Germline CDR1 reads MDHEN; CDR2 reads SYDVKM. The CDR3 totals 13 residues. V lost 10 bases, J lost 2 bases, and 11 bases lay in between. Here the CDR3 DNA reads TGTGCCATCGGACATATTAACACCGGGGAGCTGTTTTTT. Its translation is CAIGHINTGELFF.

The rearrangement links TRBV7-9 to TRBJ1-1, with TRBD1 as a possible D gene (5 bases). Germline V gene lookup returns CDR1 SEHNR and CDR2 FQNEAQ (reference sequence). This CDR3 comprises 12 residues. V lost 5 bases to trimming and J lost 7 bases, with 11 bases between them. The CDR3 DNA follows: TGTGCCAGCAGCGCGACAGTTGTTGAAGCTTTCTTT. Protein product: CASSATVVEAFF.

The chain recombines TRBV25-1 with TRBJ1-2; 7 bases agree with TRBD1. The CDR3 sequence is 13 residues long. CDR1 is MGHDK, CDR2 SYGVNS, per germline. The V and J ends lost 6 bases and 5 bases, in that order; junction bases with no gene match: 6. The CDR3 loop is CASRGDSPYGYTF. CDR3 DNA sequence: TGTGCCAGCAGGGGGGACAGTCCTTATGGCTACACCTTC.

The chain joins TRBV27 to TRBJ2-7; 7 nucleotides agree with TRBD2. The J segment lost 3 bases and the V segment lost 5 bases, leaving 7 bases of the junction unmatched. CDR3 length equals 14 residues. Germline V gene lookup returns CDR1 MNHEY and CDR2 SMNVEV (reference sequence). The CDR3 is CASSPLASIYEQYF. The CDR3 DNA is TGTGCCAGCAGTCCACTAGCGAGCATCTACGAGCAGTACTTC.

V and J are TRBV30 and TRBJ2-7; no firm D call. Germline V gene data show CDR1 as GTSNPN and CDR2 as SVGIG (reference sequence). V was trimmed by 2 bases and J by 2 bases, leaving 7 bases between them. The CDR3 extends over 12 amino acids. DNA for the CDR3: TGTGCCTGGAGTACAGTCGCCTACGAGCAGTACTTC. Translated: CAWSTVAYEQYF.

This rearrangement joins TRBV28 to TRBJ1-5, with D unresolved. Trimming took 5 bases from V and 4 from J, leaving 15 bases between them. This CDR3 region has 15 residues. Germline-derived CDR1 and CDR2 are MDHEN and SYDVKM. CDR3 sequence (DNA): TGTGCCAGCAGTCCACCGCCTGGAGGGAATCAGCCCCAGCATTTT. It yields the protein CASSPPPGGNQPQHF.

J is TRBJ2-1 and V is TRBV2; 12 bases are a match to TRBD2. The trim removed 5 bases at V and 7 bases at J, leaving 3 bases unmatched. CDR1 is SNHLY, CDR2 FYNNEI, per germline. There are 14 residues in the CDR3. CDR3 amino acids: CASSPGLAGNEQFF. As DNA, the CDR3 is TGTGCCAGCAGTCCGGGACTAGCGGGTAATGAGCAGTTCTTC. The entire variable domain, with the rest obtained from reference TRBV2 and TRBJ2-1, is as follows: EPEVTQTPSHQVTQMGQEVILRCVPISNHLYFYWYRQILGQKVEFLVSFYNNEISEKSEIFDDQFSVERPDGSNFTLKIRSTKLEDSAMYFCASSPGLAGNEQFFGPGTRLTVL.

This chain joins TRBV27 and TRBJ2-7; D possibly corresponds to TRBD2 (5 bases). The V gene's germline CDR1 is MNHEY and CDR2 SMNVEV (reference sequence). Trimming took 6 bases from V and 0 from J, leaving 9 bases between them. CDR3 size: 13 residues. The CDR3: CASRPRGSYEQYF. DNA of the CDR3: TGTGCCAGCAGACCTCGGGGCTCCTACGAGCAGTACTTC.

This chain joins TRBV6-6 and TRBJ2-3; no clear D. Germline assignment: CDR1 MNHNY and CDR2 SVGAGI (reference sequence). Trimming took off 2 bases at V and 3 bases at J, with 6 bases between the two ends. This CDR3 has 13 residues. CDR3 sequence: CASSYLFTDTQYF. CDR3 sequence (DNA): TGTGCCAGCAGTTACCTTTTTACAGATACGCAGTATTTT.

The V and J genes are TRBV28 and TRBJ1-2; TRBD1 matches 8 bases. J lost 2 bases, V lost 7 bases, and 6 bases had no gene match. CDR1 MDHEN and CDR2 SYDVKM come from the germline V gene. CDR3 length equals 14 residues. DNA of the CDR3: TGTGCCAGCAAAGTTGGGGACAGGAACTATGGCTACACCTTC. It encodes CASKVGDRNYGYTF.

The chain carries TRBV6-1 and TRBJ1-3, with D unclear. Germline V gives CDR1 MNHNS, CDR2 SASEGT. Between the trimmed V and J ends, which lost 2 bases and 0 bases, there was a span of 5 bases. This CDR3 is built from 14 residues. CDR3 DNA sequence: TGTGCCAGCAGTGAACAGATCTCTGGAAACACCATATATTTT. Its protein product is CASSEQISGNTIYF.

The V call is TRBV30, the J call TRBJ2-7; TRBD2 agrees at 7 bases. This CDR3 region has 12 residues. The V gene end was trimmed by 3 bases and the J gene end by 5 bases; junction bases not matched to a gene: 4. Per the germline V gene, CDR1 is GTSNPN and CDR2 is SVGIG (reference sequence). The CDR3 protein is CAWRGGADEQYF. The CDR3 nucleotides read TGTGCCTGGAGGGGAGGGGCAGACGAGCAGTACTTC.

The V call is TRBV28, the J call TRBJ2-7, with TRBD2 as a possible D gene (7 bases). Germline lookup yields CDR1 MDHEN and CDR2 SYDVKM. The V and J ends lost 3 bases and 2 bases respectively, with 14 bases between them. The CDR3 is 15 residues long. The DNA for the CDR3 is TGTGCCAGCAGTTTCCGGGGGGCGGCCCCCTACGAGCAGTACTTC. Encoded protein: CASSFRGAAPYEQYF. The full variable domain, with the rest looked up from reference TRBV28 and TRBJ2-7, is DVKVTQSSRYLVKRTGEKVFLECVQDMDHENMFWYRQDPGLGLRLIYFSYDVKMKEKGDIPEGYSVSREKKERFSLILESASTNQTSMYLCASSFRGAAPYEQYFGPGTRLTVT.

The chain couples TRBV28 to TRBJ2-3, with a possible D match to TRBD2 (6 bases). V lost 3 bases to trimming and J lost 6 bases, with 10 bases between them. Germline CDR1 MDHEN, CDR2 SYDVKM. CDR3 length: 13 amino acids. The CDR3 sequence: CASSFPGTDTQYF. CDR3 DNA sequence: TGTGCCAGCAGTTTCCCAGGGACTGATACGCAGTATTTT.

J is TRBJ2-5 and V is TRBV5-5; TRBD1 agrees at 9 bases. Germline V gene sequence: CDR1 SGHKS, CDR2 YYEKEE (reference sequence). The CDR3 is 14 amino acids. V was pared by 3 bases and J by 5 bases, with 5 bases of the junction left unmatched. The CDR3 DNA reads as TGTGCCAGCAGCTCACAGGGGGCGGGGGAGACCCAGTACTTC. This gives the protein CASSSQGAGETQYF.

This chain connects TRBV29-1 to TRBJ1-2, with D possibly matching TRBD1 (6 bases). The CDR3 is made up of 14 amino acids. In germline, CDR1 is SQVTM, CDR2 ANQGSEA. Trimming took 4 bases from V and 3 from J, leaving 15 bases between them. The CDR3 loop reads CSVAEGRGYYGYTF. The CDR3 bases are TGCAGCGTTGCGGAGGGGAGGGGGTACTATGGCTACACCTTC. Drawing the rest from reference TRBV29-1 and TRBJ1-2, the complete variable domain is SAVISQKPSRDICQRGTSLTIQCQVDSQVTMMFWYRQQPGQSLTLIATANQGSEATYESGFVIDKFPISRPNLTFSTLTVSNMSPEDSSIYLCSVAEGRGYYGYTFGSGTRLTVV.

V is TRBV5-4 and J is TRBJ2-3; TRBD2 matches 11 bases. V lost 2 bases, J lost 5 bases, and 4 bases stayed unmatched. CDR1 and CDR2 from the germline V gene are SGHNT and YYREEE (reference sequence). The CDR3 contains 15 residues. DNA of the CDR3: TGTGCCAGCAGCTTTAGGCTAGCGGGAGGAGATACGCAGTATTTT. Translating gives CASSFRLAGGDTQYF.

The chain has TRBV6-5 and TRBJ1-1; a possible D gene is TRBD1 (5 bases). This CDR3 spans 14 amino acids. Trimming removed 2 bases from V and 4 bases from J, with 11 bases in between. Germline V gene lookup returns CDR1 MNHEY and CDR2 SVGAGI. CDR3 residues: CASSYNQGLTEAFF. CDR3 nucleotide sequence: TGTGCCAGCAGTTACAACCAGGGCCTCACTGAAGCTTTCTTT.

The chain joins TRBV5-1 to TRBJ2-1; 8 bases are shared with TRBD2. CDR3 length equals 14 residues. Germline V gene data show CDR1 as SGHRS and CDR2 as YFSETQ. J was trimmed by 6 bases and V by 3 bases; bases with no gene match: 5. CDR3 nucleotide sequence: TGCGCCAGCAGCTCAACGACTAGCGCCAATGAGCAGTTCTTC. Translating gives CASSSTTSANEQFF.

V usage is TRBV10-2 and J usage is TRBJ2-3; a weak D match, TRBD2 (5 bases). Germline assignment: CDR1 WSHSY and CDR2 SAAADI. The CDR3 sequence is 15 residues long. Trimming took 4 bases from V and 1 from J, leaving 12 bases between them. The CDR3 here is CASSVSGLGTDTQYF. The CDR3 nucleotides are TGCGCCAGCAGTGTGAGCGGACTCGGCACAGATACGCAGTATTTT.

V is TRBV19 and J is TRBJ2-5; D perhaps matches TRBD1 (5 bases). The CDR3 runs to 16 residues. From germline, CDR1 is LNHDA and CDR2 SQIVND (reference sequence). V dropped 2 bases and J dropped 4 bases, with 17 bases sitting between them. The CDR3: CASSILGRASGETQYF. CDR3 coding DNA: TGTGCCAGTAGTATATTGGGCAGGGCTTCAGGAGAGACCCAGTACTTC.

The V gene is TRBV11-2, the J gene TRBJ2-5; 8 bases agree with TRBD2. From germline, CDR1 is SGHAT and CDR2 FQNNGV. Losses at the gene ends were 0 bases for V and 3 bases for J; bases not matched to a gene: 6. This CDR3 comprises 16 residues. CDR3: CASSLDGGLDKETQYF. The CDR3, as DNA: TGTGCCAGCAGCTTAGATGGGGGACTAGATAAAGAGACCCAGTACTTC.